A single sample gave rise to the 10 T cell receptor beta chains below, sequenced in a study of blood T cells in healthy people across ages. Next came a second PCR, run for roughly 7 to 12 cycles, which used a sample-barcoded 5' primer along with a J-beta primer mix. TCRdb fed the 5' RACE reads into MiXCR, producing one record per CDR3 protein. Among around 870,000 distinct CDR3 sequences listed, about 30% were seen once. The sample was blood. These receptors were obtained from a woman older than 75 in good health.

At least ten counts were recorded for this clonotype. CDR3 loop: CASSDPGTGFGYTF. In DNA, the CDR3 is TGTGCCAGCAGTGACCCCGGGACAGGGTTTGGCTACACCTTC. The chain combines TRBV6-2 or TRBV6-3 with TRBJ1-2; 9 bases map to TRBD1. Germline V gene sequence: CDR1 MNHEY, CDR2 SVGEGT. CDR3 size: 14 residues. J was trimmed by 7 bases and V by 5 bases; bases with no gene match: 8.

This clonotype was recorded many times. The chain links TRBV7-2 to TRBJ2-1; TRBD2 matches at 15 bases. There are 14 residues in the CDR3. V dropped 5 bases and J dropped 11; count of bases not matched to a gene: 4. Germline loops: CDR1 SGHTA, CDR2 FQGNSA. The CDR3 reads CASSVGLAGGKQFF. CDR3 DNA: TGTGCCAGCAGCGTGGGACTAGCGGGGGGAAAGCAGTTCTTC.

The table lists this clonotype with many counts. V is TRBV9 and J is TRBJ1-6; a possible D gene is TRBD1 (5 bases). This CDR3 spans 14 amino acids. The germline V gene has CDR1 SGDLS and CDR2 YYNGEE. Trimming took 3 bases from V and 9 from J, leaving 13 bases between them. This chain's CDR3 is CASSGGQGASPLHF. CDR3 sequence (DNA): TGTGCCAGCAGCGGAGGGCAGGGCGCTTCACCCCTCCACTTT.

This clonotype was seen many times. This chain uses TRBV12-3 or TRBV12-4 with TRBJ2-1; the D gene is possibly TRBD2 (5 bases). The CDR3 length is 15 residues. Trimming shortened V by 5 bases and J by 4 bases, and 15 bases separated the two germline ends. For the CDR3, the DNA is TGTGCCAGCAGTCGTCGGACTGGGCAATACAATGAGCAGTTCTTC. Amino acid sequence: CASSRRTGQYNEQFF.

A word on this clonotype: A much larger clone is a single base away; this may be a read error. The rearrangement uses TRBV11-2 and TRBJ2-3; TRBD2 might be the D (5 bases). The CDR3 consists of 14 residues. Trimming took 4 bases from V and 2 from J, leaving 10 bases between them. The germline gives CDR1 SGHAT, CDR2 FQNNGV. The CDR3 nucleotides are TGTGCCAGCAGCTGGGCTAGCCCCACAGATACGCAGTATTTT. Translating it yields CASSWASPTDTQYF.

This clonotype was detected ten times or more. The chain couples TRBV29-1 to TRBJ2-1; possibly TRBD1 for D (6 bases). Germline V gives CDR1 SQVTM, CDR2 ANQGSEA. V shed 4 bases and J shed 7 bases, with 17 bases lying between them. The CDR3 covers 14 residues. CDR3 DNA sequence: TGCAGCGTTGTAGTACCTGGGGGCAGGAATGAGCAGTTCTTC. This sequence encodes CSVVVPGGRNEQFF.

This clonotype has at least ten counts. DNA of the CDR3: TGCAGTGCTAGCATGAAAGGGAGCTATGGCTACACCTTC. Protein sequence: CSASMKGSYGYTF. The chain links TRBV20-1 to TRBJ1-2; D not certain. CDR1 and CDR2 from the germline V gene are DFQATT and SNEGSKA (reference sequence). CDR3 length: 13 residues. Trimming cost V 3 bases and J 4 bases, with 12 bases left between them.

The table lists this clonotype with a few counts. The chain has TRBV5-1 and TRBJ1-1; D remains ambiguous. The CDR3 consists of 15 residues. Germline values: CDR1 SGHRS, CDR2 YFSETQ. The V end lost 5 bases, the J end lost 1 base, and 15 bases lay between the germline ends. The CDR3, as DNA: TGCGCCAGCAGAAATTTTCCTGATGGGAACACTGAAGCTTTCTTT. Protein: CASRNFPDGNTEAFF.

This clonotype was observed once. The V gene is TRBV10-3, the J gene TRBJ2-7; 9 bases are shared with TRBD1. The CDR3 is made up of 14 amino acids. The V gene end was trimmed by 10 bases and the J gene end by 0 bases; junction bases not matched to a gene: 7. Germline V lookup: CDR1 ENHRY, CDR2 SYGVKD. The CDR3 sequence is CATETGGSSYEQYF. CDR3 coding DNA: TGTGCCACCGAAACAGGGGGCAGCTCCTACGAGCAGTACTTC.

This clonotype was detected many times. The CDR3 reads CASITAKGEQYF. In nucleotides, the CDR3 is TGCGCCAGCATCACTGCTAAAGGGGAGCAGTACTTC. The J gene is TRBJ2-7, the V gene TRBV5-1; D gene unclear. The CDR3 runs 12 residues. The V end lost 6 bases, the J end lost 7 bases, and 14 bases lay between the germline ends. CDR1 is SGHRS and CDR2 is YFSETQ in the germline V gene.